Following are 4 T cell receptor beta chains from one sample sequenced in a study of metastatic and nonmetastatic thyroid tumors. Until they underwent thyroid surgery, no patient had received any treatment. TCRdb re-called the PCR reads through MiXCR. The table has about 40,000 clones, about 14% seen once. Input material: blood. The receptor set was obtained from a female donor with papillary thyroid cancer or a benign thyroid nodule (not recorded which). Some clones in this sample may be carry-over from other donors' samples.

This clone was seen repeatedly, ten times or more. The chain's CDR3 is CASRLVTMYEQYF. The CDR3 coding sequence is TGTGCCAGTCGACTAGTGACGATGTACGAGCAGTACTTC. This chain connects TRBV2 to TRBJ2-7; TRBD2 is a possible D gene (6 bases). V gave up 9 bases and J gave up 4 bases, with 16 bases separating them. CDR1 is SNHLY, CDR2 FYNNEI, per germline. This CDR3 has 13 residues.

In this sample, this clone turned up many times. The V call is TRBV5-1, the J call TRBJ1-5, with 7 bases matching TRBD1. The germline V gene has CDR1 SGHRS and CDR2 YFSETQ. There are 15 residues in the CDR3. The ends lost 4 bases at V and 5 bases at J; junction bases unmatched: 9. CDR3 in DNA: TGCGCCAGCAGCCGGGACAGTGGCGGGGATCAGCCCCAGCATTTT. It codes for CASSRDSGGDQPQHF.

This clone was found many times. V and J are TRBV9 and TRBJ2-2; D possibly matches TRBD1 or TRBD2 (5 bases each). Germline assignment: CDR1 SGDLS and CDR2 YYNGEE. This CDR3 is built from 15 residues. Trimming pared 4 bases from V and 7 bases from J, leaving 17 bases between. The CDR3 DNA follows: TGTGCCAGCAGCACCCCGGGACCCCGGAACGGGGAGCTGTTTTTT. The encoded protein is CASSTPGPRNGELFF.

By share, this clone counts as medium-sized (0.01 to 0.1%). The rearrangement joins TRBV6-5 to TRBJ2-1, with 7 bases that match TRBD2. Germline CDR1 is MNHEY and CDR2 is SVGAGI. With 2 bases clipped from V and 7 bases from J, the junction kept 11 bases outside the gene matches. CDR3 length: 16 amino acids. The CDR3 sequence: CASSYLPSGAGNEQFF. CDR3 DNA sequence: TGTGCCAGCAGTTACCTCCCTAGCGGAGCGGGGAATGAGCAGTTCTTC.